Sequencing of this T cell receptor beta chain was carried out in a study of chemoradiotherapy in HPV16-positive cancers (dated by TCRdb to between 2021 and 2024). The study in broad terms: Candidate HPV-specific T-cell clones and common TCR motifs were defined by functional T-cell assays performed on cells from two HPV16-positive patients. The study set out to ask whether T-cell immunity against the HPV oncoproteins E6 and E7 changes over the course of chemoradiotherapy and whether that immunity affects survival. TCR repertoires from some 89 patients with HPV-related cancers were then used to track the candidate HPV-specific TCRs and motifs.

Library preparation employed the immunoSEQ multiplex PCR assay. This immuneACCESS table, as held by TCRdb, lists in-frame sequences with V and J called but not all clones. Of the missing ones, under half trace to an unresolved V gene in checked studies; the others have no known cause. The sample has about 22,000 clones on record, 73% of them singletons. The ten largest account for around 2.7% of the sample. According to the germline V gene (reference sequence), CDR1 reads LNHDA and CDR2 reads SQIVND. V is shortened by 10 bases, J by 2 bases, and the region joining them spans 9 bases. Taken from cysteine to phenylalanine, the CDR3 has 12 residues. Just the 36-base CDR3 DNA is kept, in frame starting at base 1. Summary of the overall study and its limitations: Expansion of candidate HPV-specific clones and E7-related TCR motifs was observed in the tumor microenvironment during treatment, whereas no such expansion was observed for non-HPV-specific T cells. The functional definition of HPV-specific T cells came from only a couple of HPV16-positive patients, and the survival association was reported for HPV16-positive patients. Among HPV16-positive patients, expansion of HPV-responsive T cells during chemoradiotherapy was associated with better recurrence-free survival.

Repertoires were sampled multiple times during chemoradiotherapy, which allowed clonal expansion in the tumor microenvironment to be followed. This clone has only a few counts. Its antigen is currently not known. Per-nucleotide qualities are absent, and no much larger clonotype sits a single base away. Sample acquisition took place from a patient who underwent chemoradiotherapy. The clonotype comes from a human donor with HPV-associated anogenital cancer. Recombination connected TRBV19 to TRBJ1-5, with the D gene not clear enough to name. The DNA is as follows: TGTGCCACCTCGGATGGCAATCAGCCCCAGCATTTT. It translates as CATSDGNQPQHF.